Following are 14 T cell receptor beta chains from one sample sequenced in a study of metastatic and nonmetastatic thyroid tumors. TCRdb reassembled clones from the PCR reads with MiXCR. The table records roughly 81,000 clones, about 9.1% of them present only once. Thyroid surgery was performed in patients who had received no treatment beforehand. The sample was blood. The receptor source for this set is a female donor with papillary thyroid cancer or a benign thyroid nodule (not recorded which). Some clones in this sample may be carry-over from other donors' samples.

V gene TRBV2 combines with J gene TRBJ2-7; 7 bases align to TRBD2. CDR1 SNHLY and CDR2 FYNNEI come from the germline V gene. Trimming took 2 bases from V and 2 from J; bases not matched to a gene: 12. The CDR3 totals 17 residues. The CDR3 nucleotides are TGTGCCAGCAGTGAAAGCCTAGCGGTGGGGGGTGCCTACGAGCAGTACTTC. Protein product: CASSESLAVGGAYEQYF.

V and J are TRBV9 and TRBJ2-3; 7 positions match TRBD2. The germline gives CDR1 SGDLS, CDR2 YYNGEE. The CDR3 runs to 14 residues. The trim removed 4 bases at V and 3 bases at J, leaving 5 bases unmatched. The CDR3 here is CASSSRGSTDTQYF. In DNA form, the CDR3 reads TGTGCCAGCAGCTCGCGGGGGAGTACAGATACGCAGTATTTT.

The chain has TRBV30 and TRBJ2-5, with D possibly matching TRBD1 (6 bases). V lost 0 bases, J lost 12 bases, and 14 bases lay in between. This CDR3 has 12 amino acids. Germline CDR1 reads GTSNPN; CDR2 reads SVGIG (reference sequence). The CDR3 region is CAWSVLGQDKYF. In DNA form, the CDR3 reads TGTGCCTGGAGTGTACTGGGACAAGATAAGTACTTC. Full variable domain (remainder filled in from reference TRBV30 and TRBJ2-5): SQTIHQWPATLVQPVGSPLSLECTVEGTSNPNLYWYRQAAGRGLQLLFYSVGIGQISSEVPQNLSASRPQDRQFILSSKKLLLSDSGFYLCAWSVLGQDKYFGPGTRLLVL.

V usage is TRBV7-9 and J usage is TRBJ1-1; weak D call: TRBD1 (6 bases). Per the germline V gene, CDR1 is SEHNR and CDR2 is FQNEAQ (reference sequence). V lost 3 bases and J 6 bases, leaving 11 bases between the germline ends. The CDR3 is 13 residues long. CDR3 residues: CASSLVTGSEAFF. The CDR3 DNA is TGTGCCAGCAGCTTGGTCACAGGGTCTGAAGCTTTCTTT.

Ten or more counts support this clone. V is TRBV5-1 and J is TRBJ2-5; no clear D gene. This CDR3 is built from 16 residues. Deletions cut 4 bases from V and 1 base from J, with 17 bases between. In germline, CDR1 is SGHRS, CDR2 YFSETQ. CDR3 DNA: TGCGCCAGCAGCAGGGCTGGCGGAACCTTCCAAGAGACCCAGTACTTC. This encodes CASSRAGGTFQETQYF.

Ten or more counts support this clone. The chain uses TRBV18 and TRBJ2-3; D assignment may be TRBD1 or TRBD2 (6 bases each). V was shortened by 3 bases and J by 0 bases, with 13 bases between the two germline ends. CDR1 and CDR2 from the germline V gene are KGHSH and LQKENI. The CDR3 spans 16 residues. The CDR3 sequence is CASSPDGGLSTDTQYF. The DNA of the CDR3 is TGTGCCAGCTCACCTGATGGGGGGCTTAGCACAGATACGCAGTATTTT.

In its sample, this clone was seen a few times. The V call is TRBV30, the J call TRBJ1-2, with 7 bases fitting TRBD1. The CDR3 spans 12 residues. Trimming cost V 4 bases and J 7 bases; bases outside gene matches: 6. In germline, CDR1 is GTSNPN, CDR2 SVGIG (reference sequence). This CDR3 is CAWTSGTVGYTF. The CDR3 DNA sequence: TGTGCCTGGACCTCTGGGACAGTTGGCTACACCTTC. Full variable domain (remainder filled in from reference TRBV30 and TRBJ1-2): SQTIHQWPATLVQPVGSPLSLECTVEGTSNPNLYWYRQAAGRGLQLLFYSVGIGQISSEVPQNLSASRPQDRQFILSSKKLLLSDSGFYLCAWTSGTVGYTFGSGTRLTVV.

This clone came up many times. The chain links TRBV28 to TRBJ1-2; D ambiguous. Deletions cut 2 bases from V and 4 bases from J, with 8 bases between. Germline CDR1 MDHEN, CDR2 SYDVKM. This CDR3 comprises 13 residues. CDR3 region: CASSLLRSYGYTF. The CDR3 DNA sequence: TGTGCCAGCAGTTTACTGCGCTCCTATGGCTACACCTTC.

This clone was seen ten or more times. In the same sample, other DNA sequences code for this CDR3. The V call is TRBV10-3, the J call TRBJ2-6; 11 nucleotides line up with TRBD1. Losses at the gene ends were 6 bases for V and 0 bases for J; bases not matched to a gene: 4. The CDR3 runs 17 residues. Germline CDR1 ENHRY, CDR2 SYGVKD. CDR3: CAIRGQGASSGANVLTF. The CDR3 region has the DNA TGTGCCATCAGAGGACAGGGGGCCTCCTCTGGGGCCAACGTCCTGACTTTC.

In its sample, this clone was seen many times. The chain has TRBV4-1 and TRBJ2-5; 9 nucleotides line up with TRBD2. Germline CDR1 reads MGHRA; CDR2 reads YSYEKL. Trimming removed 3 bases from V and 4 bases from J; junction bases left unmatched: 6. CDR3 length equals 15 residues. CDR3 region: CASSQMTSGRETQYF. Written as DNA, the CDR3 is TGCGCCAGCAGCCAGATGACTAGCGGAAGAGAGACCCAGTACTTC.

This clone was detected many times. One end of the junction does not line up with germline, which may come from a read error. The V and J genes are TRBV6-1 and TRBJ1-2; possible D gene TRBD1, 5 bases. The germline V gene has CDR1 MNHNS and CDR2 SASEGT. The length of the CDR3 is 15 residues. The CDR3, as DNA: TGTGCCAGCAGTCTAAGGTTGGAAGGGGCCTATGGCCACACCTTC. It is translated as CASSLRLEGAYGHTF.

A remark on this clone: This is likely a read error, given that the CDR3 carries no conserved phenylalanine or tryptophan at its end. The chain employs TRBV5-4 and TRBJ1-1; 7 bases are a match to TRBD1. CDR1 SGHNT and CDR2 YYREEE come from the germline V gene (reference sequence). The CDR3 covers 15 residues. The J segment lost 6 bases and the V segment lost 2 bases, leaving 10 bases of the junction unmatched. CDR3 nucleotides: TGTGCCAGCAGCTTTTCGACAGGGTGGATTGCTGAAGCTTTCTGT. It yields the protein CASSFSTGWIAEAFC.

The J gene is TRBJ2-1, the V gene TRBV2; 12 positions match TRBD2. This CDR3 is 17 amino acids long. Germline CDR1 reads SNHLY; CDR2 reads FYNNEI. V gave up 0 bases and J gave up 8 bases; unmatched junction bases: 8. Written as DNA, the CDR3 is TGTGCCAGCAGTGAAGCGGGCCCTAGCGGGGGGGCCGATGAGCAGTTCTTC. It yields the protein CASSEAGPSGGADEQFF.

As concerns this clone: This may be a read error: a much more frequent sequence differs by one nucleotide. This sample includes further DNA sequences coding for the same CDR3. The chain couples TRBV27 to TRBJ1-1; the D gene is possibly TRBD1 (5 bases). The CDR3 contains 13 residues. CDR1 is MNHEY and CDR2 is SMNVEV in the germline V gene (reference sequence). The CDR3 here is CASSFQGSTEAFF. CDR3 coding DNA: TGTGCCAGCAGTTTTCAGGGAAGCACTGAGGCTTTCTTT.